This entry lists 22 T cell receptor beta chains sequenced from one sample in a study of beta chain features in type 1 diabetes. Sequencing targeted expressed TCRB transcripts, as all isolated RNA had been reverse transcribed. Here immunoSEQ multiplex PCR was the method, and the copy in TCRdb shows in-frame clones only, minus some. The repertoire holds hundreds of thousands of clones, with over 10% as singletons. The sample consisted of naive CD4+ T cells from blood. These receptors originate from a man aged 18 to 29 in good health.

The chain has TRBV30 and TRBJ1-1; TRBD1 agrees at 10 bases. This CDR3 has 13 amino acids. V dropped 1 base and J dropped 11; count of bases not matched to a gene: 7. The germline gives CDR1 GTSNPN, CDR2 SVGIG (reference sequence). The DNA for the CDR3 is TGTGCCTGGAGTGCGTCGACAGGGGGCAGGGCTTTCTTT. It translates to CAWSASTGGRAFF. Complete variable domain (other parts from reference TRBV30 and TRBJ1-1): SQTIHQWPATLVQPVGSPLSLECTVEGTSNPNLYWYRQAAGRGLQLLFYSVGIGQISSEVPQNLSASRPQDRQFILSSKKLLLSDSGFYLCAWSASTGGRAFFGQGTRLTVV.

This chain links TRBV7-3 with TRBJ2-6; TRBD1 is a possible D gene (6 bases). Trimming left V 5 bases short and J 1 base short, with 9 bases between. The germline CDR1 and CDR2 sequences are SGHTA and FQGTGA. The CDR3 contains 15 residues. The CDR3 bases are TGTGCCAGCAGCCCCCAGGGGTCTGGGGCCAACGTCCTGACTTTC. Amino acids: CASSPQGSGANVLTF.

This clone was observed a handful of times. V and J are TRBV5-1 and TRBJ2-3, with TRBD2 matching over 13 bases. V lost 4 bases to trimming and J lost 5 bases; unmatched junction nucleotides: 7. Germline lookup yields CDR1 SGHRS and CDR2 YFSETQ. There are 16 residues in the CDR3. The CDR3 is CASSTGLAGVVDTQYF. CDR3 DNA sequence: TGCGCCAGCAGCACCGGACTAGCGGGAGTGGTAGATACGCAGTATTTT.

The chain combines TRBV7-2 with TRBJ2-1, with TRBD1 matching over 10 bases. With V trimmed by 4 bases and J by 4 bases, 7 bases remained unmatched. The CDR3 length is 16 residues. Germline CDR1 reads SGHTA; CDR2 reads FQGNSA. This chain's CDR3 is CASSSRDRGKYNEQFF. CDR3 nucleotide sequence: TGTGCCAGCAGCTCCCGGGACAGGGGAAAGTACAATGAGCAGTTCTTC.

With regard to this clone: Germline and junction disagree at one end, which may indicate a read error. The V call is TRBV5-4, the J call TRBJ2-1; no reliable D call. Germline CDR1 SGHNT, CDR2 YYREEE (reference sequence). The length of the CDR3 is 14 residues. The chain's CDR3 is CASSQERYYNEQFF. The CDR3, as DNA: TGCGCCAGCAGCCAAGAGCGTTACTACAATGAGCAGTTCTTC.

The J gene is TRBJ1-1, the V gene TRBV29-1, with 8 bases aligning to TRBD1. The V gene end was trimmed by 7 bases and the J gene end by 0 bases; junction bases not matched to a gene: 13. CDR1 is SQVTM and CDR2 is ANQGSEA in the germline V gene. The length of the CDR3 is 16 residues. CDR3 in amino acids: CSGSPLQGGMNTEAFF. CDR3 DNA: TGCAGCGGCTCGCCGCTACAGGGGGGAATGAACACTGAAGCTTTCTTT.

This chain connects TRBV2 to TRBJ2-3; 9 bases align to TRBD2. Germline CDR1 is SNHLY and CDR2 is FYNNEI. V dropped 1 base and J dropped 4; count of bases not matched to a gene: 0. The CDR3 is made up of 14 amino acids. The CDR3 is CASSEGGGADTQYF. The CDR3 coding sequence is TGTGCCAGCAGTGAAGGCGGGGGGGCAGATACGCAGTATTTT.

This chain connects TRBV4-2 to TRBJ1-4, with 7 bases matching TRBD1. The CDR3 contains 16 residues. Germline loops: CDR1 LGHNA, CDR2 YNFKEQ. V shed 4 bases and J 4 bases; nucleotides not matched to a gene: 9. The CDR3 spells CASSRDREGSNEKLFF. The CDR3 DNA reads as TGTGCCAGCAGCCGAGACAGGGAGGGGAGTAATGAAAAACTGTTTTTT.

This chain uses TRBV9 with TRBJ2-5; 12 bases align to TRBD1. Germline values: CDR1 SGDLS, CDR2 YYNGEE. V dropped 6 bases and J dropped 4; count of bases not matched to a gene: 7. The CDR3 is made up of 15 amino acids. This CDR3 is CASTPGQGALETQYF. CDR3 bases: TGTGCCAGCACCCCGGGACAGGGGGCTTTAGAGACCCAGTACTTC.

This clone occurred a few times. The identical CDR3 is also encoded by other nucleotide sequences in the sample. The chain combines TRBV2 with TRBJ1-1; D may be TRBD1 (5 bases). Trimming stripped 3 bases from V and 1 base from J, with 9 bases between. The CDR3 length is 14 residues. Looked up from germline, CDR1 is SNHLY and CDR2 is FYNNEI. For the CDR3, the DNA is TGTGCCAGCAGTGACGGGCAGGGGAACACTGAAGCTTTCTTT. The encoded protein is CASSDGQGNTEAFF.

This clone was recorded a few times. As DNA, the CDR3 is TGTGCCAGCAGAGAGACAGGGTATAATGGCTACACCTTC. Translating gives CASRETGYNGYTF. The genes are TRBV9 and TRBJ1-2, with 7 bases lining up with TRBD1. This CDR3 contains 13 residues. The germline gives CDR1 SGDLS, CDR2 YYNGEE. The V and J ends lost 5 bases and 6 bases, in that order; junction bases with no gene match: 7.

In DNA, the CDR3 is TGTGCCAGCAGCCCGTCGAGACAGAACCCGCAGTACTTC. Its translation is CASSPSRQNPQYF. The V gene is TRBV7-6, the J gene TRBJ2-7; D perhaps matches TRBD1 (5 bases). The CDR3 is made up of 13 amino acids. Per germline, CDR1 SGHVS and CDR2 FNYEAQ. Trimming cost V 5 bases and J 9 bases, with 17 bases left between them.

The chain combines TRBV7-2 with TRBJ1-2, with 7 bases fitting TRBD1. The CDR3 totals 14 residues. Germline V lookup: CDR1 SGHTA, CDR2 FQGNSA. The J segment lost 4 bases and the V segment lost 1 base, leaving 3 bases of the junction unmatched. This CDR3 reads CASSLDRTGYGYTF. The CDR3, as DNA: TGTGCCAGCAGCTTAGACAGGACAGGCTATGGCTACACCTTC.

For this clone: Other DNA sequences in this sample translate to the same CDR3. The V call is TRBV7-9, the J call TRBJ1-5, with D uncertain. The germline CDR1 and CDR2 sequences are SEHNR and FQNEAQ (reference sequence). The V and J ends lost 2 bases and 5 bases respectively, with 4 bases between them. CDR3 length: 12 amino acids. The CDR3 region has the DNA TGTGCCAGCAGCTTAACGGATCAGCCCCAGCATTTT. Amino acids: CASSLTDQPQHF.

With respect to this clone: Germline and junction disagree at one end, which may indicate a read error. The chain employs TRBV2 and TRBJ2-1; 13 positions agree with TRBD2. CDR1 is SNHLY and CDR2 is FYNNEI in the germline V gene. The CDR3 loop spans 15 amino acids. CDR3 nucleotide sequence: TGTGCCAGCAGAGAAGGACTAGCGGGAGTTCCTGAGCAGTTCTTC. It specifies CASREGLAGVPEQFF. Supplemented by reference TRBV2 and TRBJ2-1, the full variable domain reads EPEVTQTPSHQVTQMGQEVILRCVPISNHLYFYWYRQILGQKVEFLVSFYNNEISEKSEIFDDQFSVERPDGSNFTLKIRSTKLEDSAMYFCASREGLAGVPEQFFGPGTRLTVL.

The V and J genes are TRBV5-6 and TRBJ1-1; TRBD1 is a possible D gene (6 bases). Per germline, CDR1 SGHDT and CDR2 YYEEEE. V dropped 3 bases and J dropped 8 bases, with 14 bases sitting between them. The CDR3 has 13 amino acids. CDR3 sequence (DNA): TGTGCCAGCAGCTCCCTACCTACAGGGGAAGCTTTCTTT. Translation: CASSSLPTGEAFF.

This clone was found a few times. The chain joins TRBV13 to TRBJ2-3; D possibly corresponds to TRBD2 (5 bases). Between the trimmed V and J ends, which lost 4 bases and 3 bases, there was a span of 17 bases. Germline V lookup: CDR1 PRHDT, CDR2 FYEKMQ (reference sequence). The CDR3 covers 16 residues. CDR3 bases: TGTGCCAGCAGCTCGCGACTACCACGACCAACAGATACGCAGTATTTT. Translation: CASSSRLPRPTDTQYF.

V is TRBV4-3 and J is TRBJ2-5; D possibly corresponds to TRBD1 (7 bases). The DNA end favors TRBJ2-7, so the J call may be wrong. This CDR3 has 17 amino acids. The germline V gene encodes CDR1 LGHNA and CDR2 YSLEER. The CDR3 here is CASSQGQGDAGFYEQYF. CDR3 sequence (DNA): TGCGCCAGCAGCCAAGGTCAGGGGGATGCGGGGTTTTACGAGCAGTACTTC.

The chain combines TRBV19 with TRBJ2-5; TRBD1 is a possible D gene (7 bases). In germline, CDR1 is LNHDA, CDR2 SQIVND (reference sequence). This CDR3 contains 14 residues. Trimming left V 10 bases short and J 1 base short, with 16 bases between. CDR3 loop: CATRNRGGQETQYF. Written as DNA, the CDR3 is TGTGCCACTAGGAACAGGGGAGGCCAAGAGACCCAGTACTTC.

Concerning this clone: Other DNA sequences within the sample encode an identical CDR3. The CDR3 bases are TGCGCCAGCAGCCTGGGACAGAGCACAGATACGCAGTATTTT. Protein: CASSLGQSTDTQYF. The chain links TRBV5-1 to TRBJ2-3, with TRBD1 matching 7 bases. The germline V gene has CDR1 SGHRS and CDR2 YFSETQ. J gave up 0 bases and V 4 bases, and 2 bases lay outside the gene matches. This CDR3 region has 14 residues. The entire variable domain, with the rest obtained from reference TRBV5-1 and TRBJ2-3, is as follows: KAGVTQTPRYLIKTRGQQVTLSCSPISGHRSVSWYQQTPGQGLQFLFEYFSETQRNKGNFPGRFSGRQFSNSRSEMNVSTLELGDSALYLCASSLGQSTDTQYFGPGTRLTVL.

CDR3 coding DNA: TGTGCCTGGAGTGTTTCGGTGACTAGCGGGGGGCCGGATACGCAGTATTTT. Amino acids: CAWSVSVTSGGPDTQYF. This chain links TRBV30 with TRBJ2-3; TRBD2 matches 13 bases. This CDR3 region has 17 residues. The germline V gene encodes CDR1 GTSNPN and CDR2 SVGIG (reference sequence). V shed 0 bases, J shed 6 bases, and the junction held 9 bases outside the gene matches.

Only a few counts were recorded for this clone. This rearrangement joins TRBV5-1 to TRBJ2-7, with D tentatively TRBD1 (7 bases). Germline V CDR1 and CDR2: SGHRS, YFSETQ. The CDR3 totals 14 residues. Trimming cost V 5 bases and J 3 bases, with 15 bases left between them. CDR3 in DNA: TGCGCCAGCAGGAGGTCAGGGGGGCTCTACGAGCAGTACTTC. Translating gives CASRRSGGLYEQYF.